Each of the 18 T cell receptor beta chains below was sequenced from the same sample in a study of healthy donors' naive CD4 and CD8 T cells. A linear amplification protocol produced the TCR libraries from 450 to 500 ng of total RNA. TCRdb processed the reads anew with MiXCR; each CDR3 protein has one entry. Of about 180,000 distinct CDR3 sequences listed, around 80% were seen once; the top ten hold 2% to 2.5%. The sample taken for sequencing was naive CD4+ and CD8+ T cells sorted from blood, pooled from several donors. The receptor source for this set is a pool of human donors in good health; the sample pools cells from several healthy donors.

The chain joins TRBV6-1 to TRBJ2-7; 9 bases align to TRBD2. The V gene's germline CDR1 is MNHNS and CDR2 SASEGT. This CDR3 comprises 16 residues. The V gene end was trimmed by 8 bases and the J gene end by 5 bases; junction bases not matched to a gene: 16. CDR3 loop: CASAGLAGALRNEQYF. As DNA, the CDR3 is TGTGCCAGCGCAGGATTAGCGGGGGCCCTCCGGAACGAGCAGTACTTC.

This clonotype was detected only a few times. The rearrangement joins TRBV29-1 to TRBJ2-3; the match to TRBD2 covers 9 bases. The junction had 10 bases not matched to a gene; V was cut back by 3 bases and J by 9 bases. Germline CDR1 and CDR2: SQVTM and ANQGSEA. The CDR3 consists of 14 residues. The CDR3 sequence is CSVDAGGLPETQYF. CDR3 bases: TGCAGCGTTGACGCGGGAGGGCTACCCGAGACGCAGTATTTT.

The V call is TRBV29-1, the J call TRBJ2-5; perhaps TRBD1 as D (5 bases). Germline loops: CDR1 SQVTM, CDR2 ANQGSEA. The CDR3 extends over 13 amino acids. Deletions cut 3 bases from V and 5 bases from J, with 13 bases between. CDR3 sequence (DNA): TGCAGCGTTGATCAGGGTATCAGCGAGACCCAGTACTTC. Translation: CSVDQGISETQYF.

The chain couples TRBV29-1 to TRBJ2-2, with 9 bases fitting TRBD2. V lost 6 bases and J lost 0; bases outside the gene matches: 2. The CDR3 is 14 residues long. Germline V gives CDR1 SQVTM, CDR2 ANQGSEA. The CDR3 here is CSVAGGTNTGELFF. Here the CDR3 DNA reads TGCAGCGTAGCGGGAGGAACGAACACCGGGGAGCTGTTTTTT.

The chain is built from TRBV5-1 and TRBJ1-1; D might be TRBD1 (5 bases). V was clipped by 3 bases and J by 4 bases, with 10 bases between them. The germline V gene has CDR1 SGHRS and CDR2 YFSETQ. The CDR3 is made up of 13 amino acids. The CDR3 DNA reads TGCGCCAGCAGCTCAAACCAGGGCACTGAAGCTTTCTTT. Encoded protein: CASSSNQGTEAFF.

The gene calls are TRBV19 and TRBJ1-5, with no clear D. In germline, CDR1 is LNHDA, CDR2 SQIVND (reference sequence). This CDR3 spans 16 amino acids. The V gene lost 1 base and the J gene lost 4 bases, with 14 bases spanning the gap. In DNA, the CDR3 is TGTGCCAGTAGTATAGTAGCGGGAGGAGGGAATCAGCCCCAGCATTTT. It specifies CASSIVAGGGNQPQHF.

The rearrangement links TRBV29-1 to TRBJ1-1; the match to TRBD1 covers 9 bases. Germline V CDR1 and CDR2: SQVTM, ANQGSEA. Trimming removed 4 bases from V and 3 bases from J; junction bases left unmatched: 0. This CDR3 is 12 amino acids long. The DNA for the CDR3 is TGCAGCGTTGGACAGGGGGACACTGAAGCTTTCTTT. It encodes CSVGQGDTEAFF.

The chain couples TRBV6-1 to TRBJ1-3; unclear D gene. The germline V and J ends were trimmed by 2 bases and 1 base, with 9 bases remaining between them. Germline V gene data show CDR1 as MNHNS and CDR2 as SASEGT. The length of the CDR3 is 15 residues. CDR3 DNA: TGTGCCAGCAGTGAATTGCGAGGGTCTGGAAACACCATATATTTT. Protein sequence: CASSELRGSGNTIYF.

The gene calls are TRBV6-5 and TRBJ1-1, with unresolved D. This CDR3 is built from 13 residues. Germline V CDR1 and CDR2: MNHEY, SVGAGI. The V gene lost 0 bases and the J gene lost 5 bases, with 7 bases spanning the gap. CDR3 in amino acids: CASSYSMGTEAFF. The CDR3 coding sequence is TGTGCCAGCAGTTACTCGATGGGGACTGAAGCTTTCTTT.

The chain employs TRBV29-1 and TRBJ1-1, with no clear D. The germline V and J ends were trimmed by 6 bases and 4 bases, with 15 bases remaining between them. Looked up from germline, CDR1 is SQVTM and CDR2 is ANQGSEA. The CDR3 has 13 amino acids. DNA of the CDR3: TGCAGCGTCTACGATACCATTGGCACTGAAGCTTTCTTT. This codes for CSVYDTIGTEAFF.

The chain recombines TRBV18 with TRBJ1-1; D uncertain. This CDR3 region has 14 residues. The V gene lost 5 bases and the J gene lost 0 bases, with 10 bases spanning the gap. CDR1 and CDR2 from the germline V gene are KGHSH and LQKENI. The CDR3 DNA is TGTGCCAGCTCAGTGGCAGATATGAACACTGAAGCTTTCTTT. Encoded protein: CASSVADMNTEAFF.

J is TRBJ1-1 and V is TRBV2; D gene ambiguous. CDR1 is SNHLY and CDR2 is FYNNEI in the germline V gene. Trimming stripped 6 bases from V and 11 bases from J, with 22 bases between. The CDR3 has 14 amino acids. The CDR3 reads CASSIPPQPSFAFF. The CDR3 nucleotides are TGTGCCAGCAGCATTCCCCCACAGCCCTCCTTTGCTTTCTTT.

The chain carries TRBV20-1 and TRBJ1-5; the D gene is possibly TRBD1 (5 bases). This CDR3 region has 12 residues. The germline V and J ends were trimmed by 7 bases and 5 bases, with 12 bases remaining between them. Germline assignment: CDR1 DFQATT and CDR2 SNEGSKA (reference sequence). The CDR3 here is CSVGREHQPQHF. CDR3 coding DNA: TGCAGTGTAGGCAGGGAACATCAGCCCCAGCATTTT.

This clonotype was detected once. The J gene is TRBJ1-3, the V gene TRBV30, with D possibly matching TRBD1 (6 bases). The V and J ends lost 3 bases and 2 bases respectively, with 14 bases between them. This CDR3 comprises 15 residues. Germline V lookup: CDR1 GTSNPN, CDR2 SVGIG (reference sequence). The CDR3 sequence: CAWRKLQGPGNTIYF. In DNA form, the CDR3 reads TGTGCCTGGAGGAAACTACAGGGCCCTGGAAACACCATATATTTT.

This chain uses TRBV18 with TRBJ1-1, with D tentatively TRBD1 (5 bases). Germline CDR1 KGHSH, CDR2 LQKENI. The CDR3 covers 14 residues. The V gene lost 0 bases and the J gene lost 11 bases, with 16 bases spanning the gap. The CDR3, as DNA: TGTGCCAGCTCACCACCGGGGGATGGACGGCAGGCTTTCTTT. Translated, it gives CASSPPGDGRQAFF.

The chain couples TRBV11-1 to TRBJ2-5, with a tentative D call TRBD1 (5 bases). The V and J ends lost 6 bases and 1 base respectively, with 12 bases between them. The germline gives CDR1 SGHAT, CDR2 FQDESV (reference sequence). CDR3 size: 14 residues. The CDR3 bases are TGTGCCAGCAGTCAAGGGGTCGCCCAAGAGACCCAGTACTTC. This encodes CASSQGVAQETQYF.

The genes are TRBV27 and TRBJ2-7; 12 bases are shared with TRBD2. CDR1 is MNHEY and CDR2 is SMNVEV in the germline V gene (reference sequence). V shed 6 bases and J 2 bases; nucleotides not matched to a gene: 5. The CDR3 totals 15 residues. For the CDR3, the DNA is TGTGCCAGCAGCCCTAGGACTAGCGGGACCTACGAGCAGTACTTC. This translates into CASSPRTSGTYEQYF.

This CDR3 is CSAVVADPDTGELFF. For the CDR3, the DNA is TGCAGCGCCGTCGTAGCGGACCCCGACACCGGGGAGCTGTTTTTT. The gene calls are TRBV29-1 and TRBJ2-2; D may be TRBD2 (6 bases). V lost 7 bases and J 3 bases, leaving 18 bases between the germline ends. Germline V gene data show CDR1 as SQVTM and CDR2 as ANQGSEA. The length of the CDR3 is 15 residues.